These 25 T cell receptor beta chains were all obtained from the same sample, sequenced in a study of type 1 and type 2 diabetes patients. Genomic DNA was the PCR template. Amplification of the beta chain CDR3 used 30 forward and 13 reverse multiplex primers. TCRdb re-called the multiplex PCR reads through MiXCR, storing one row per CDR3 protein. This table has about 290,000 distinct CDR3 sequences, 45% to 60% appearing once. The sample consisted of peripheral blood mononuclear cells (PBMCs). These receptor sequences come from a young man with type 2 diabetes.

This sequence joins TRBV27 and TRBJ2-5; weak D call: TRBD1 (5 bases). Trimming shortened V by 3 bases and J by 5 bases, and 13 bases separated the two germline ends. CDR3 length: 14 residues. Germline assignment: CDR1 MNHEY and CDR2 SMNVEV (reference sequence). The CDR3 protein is CASSFARVRETQYF. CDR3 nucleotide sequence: TGTGCCAGCAGTTTTGCCAGGGTGAGGGAGACCCAGTACTTC.

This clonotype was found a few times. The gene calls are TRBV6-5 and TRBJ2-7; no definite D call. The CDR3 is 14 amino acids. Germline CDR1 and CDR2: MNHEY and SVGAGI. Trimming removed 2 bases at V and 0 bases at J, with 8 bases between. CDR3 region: CASSYDPVSYEQYF. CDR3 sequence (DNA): TGTGCCAGCAGTTACGATCCCGTCTCCTACGAGCAGTACTTC.

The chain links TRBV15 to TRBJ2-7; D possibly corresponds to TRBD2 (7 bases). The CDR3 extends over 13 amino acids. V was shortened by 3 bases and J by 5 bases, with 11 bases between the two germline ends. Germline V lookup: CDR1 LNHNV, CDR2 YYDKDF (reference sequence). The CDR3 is CATSRGGAHEQYF. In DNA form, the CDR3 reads TGTGCCACCAGCAGGGGGGGGGCCCACGAGCAGTACTTC.

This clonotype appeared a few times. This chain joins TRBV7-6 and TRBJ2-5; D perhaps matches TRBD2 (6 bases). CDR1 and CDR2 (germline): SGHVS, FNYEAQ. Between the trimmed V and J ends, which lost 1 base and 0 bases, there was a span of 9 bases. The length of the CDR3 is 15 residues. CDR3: CASSLGGVYQETQYF. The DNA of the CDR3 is TGTGCCAGCAGCTTAGGGGGGGTGTACCAAGAGACCCAGTACTTC.

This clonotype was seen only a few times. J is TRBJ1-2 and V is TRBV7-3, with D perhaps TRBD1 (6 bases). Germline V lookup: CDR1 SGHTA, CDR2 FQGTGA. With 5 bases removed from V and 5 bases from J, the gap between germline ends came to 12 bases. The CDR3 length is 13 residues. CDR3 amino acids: CASSLGQPYGYTF. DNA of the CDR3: TGTGCCAGCAGCCTAGGACAGCCTTATGGCTACACCTTC.

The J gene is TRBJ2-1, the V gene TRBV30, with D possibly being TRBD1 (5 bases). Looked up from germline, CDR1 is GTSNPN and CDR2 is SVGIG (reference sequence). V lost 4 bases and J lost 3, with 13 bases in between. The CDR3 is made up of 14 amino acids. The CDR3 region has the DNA TGTGCCTGGAAGGACATGACCTTCTACAATGAGCAGTTCTTC. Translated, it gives CAWKDMTFYNEQFF.

The CDR3 DNA sequence: TGCGCCAGCAGTGGAAAAGTTAGCGACAGGTTCCCCTACGAGCAGTACTTC. This encodes CASSGKVSDRFPYEQYF. The chain employs TRBV10-2 and TRBJ2-7, with a possible D match to TRBD1 (6 bases). Germline CDR1 WSHSY, CDR2 SAAADI. This CDR3 spans 17 amino acids. V shed 4 bases and J shed 2 bases, with 21 bases lying between them.

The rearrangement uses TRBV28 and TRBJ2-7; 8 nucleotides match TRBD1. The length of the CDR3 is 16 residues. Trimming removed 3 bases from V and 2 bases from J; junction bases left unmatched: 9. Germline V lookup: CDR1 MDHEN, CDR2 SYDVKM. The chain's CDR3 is CASSLVWTGKAYEQYF. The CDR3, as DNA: TGTGCCAGCAGTTTGGTCTGGACAGGGAAAGCCTACGAGCAGTACTTC.

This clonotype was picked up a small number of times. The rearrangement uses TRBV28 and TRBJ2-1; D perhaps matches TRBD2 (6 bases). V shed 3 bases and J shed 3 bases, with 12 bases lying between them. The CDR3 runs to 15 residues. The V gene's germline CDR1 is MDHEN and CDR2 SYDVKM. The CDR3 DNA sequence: TGTGCCAGCAGTTTCGGGTTAGCGGACTACAATGAGCAGTTCTTC. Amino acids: CASSFGLADYNEQFF.

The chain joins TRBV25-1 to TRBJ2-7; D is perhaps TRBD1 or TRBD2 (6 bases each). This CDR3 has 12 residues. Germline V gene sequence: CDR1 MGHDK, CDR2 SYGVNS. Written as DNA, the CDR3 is TGTGCTCCTCGTGCCGGGGGCGACGAGCAGTACTTC. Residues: CAPRAGGDEQYF.

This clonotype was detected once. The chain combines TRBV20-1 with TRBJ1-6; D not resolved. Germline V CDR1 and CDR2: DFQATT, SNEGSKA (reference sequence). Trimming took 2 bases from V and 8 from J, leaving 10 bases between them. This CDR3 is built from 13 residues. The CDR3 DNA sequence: TGCAGTGCTAGATCCTCGGGCGATTCACCCCTCCACTTT. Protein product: CSARSSGDSPLHF.

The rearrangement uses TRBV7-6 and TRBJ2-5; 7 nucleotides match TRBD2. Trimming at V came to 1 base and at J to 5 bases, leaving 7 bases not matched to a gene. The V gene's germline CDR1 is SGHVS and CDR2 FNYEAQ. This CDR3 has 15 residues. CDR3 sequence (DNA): TGTGCCAGCAGCTTAGGGGGGGGGTACTGGGAGACCCAGTACTTC. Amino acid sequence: CASSLGGGYWETQYF.

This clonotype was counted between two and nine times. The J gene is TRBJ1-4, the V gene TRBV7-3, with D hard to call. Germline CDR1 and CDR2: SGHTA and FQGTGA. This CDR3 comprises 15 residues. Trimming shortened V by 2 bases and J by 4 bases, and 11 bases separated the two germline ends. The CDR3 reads CASSLSGGLNEKLFF. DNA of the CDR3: TGTGCCAGCAGCTTATCGGGAGGGCTTAATGAAAAACTGTTTTTT.

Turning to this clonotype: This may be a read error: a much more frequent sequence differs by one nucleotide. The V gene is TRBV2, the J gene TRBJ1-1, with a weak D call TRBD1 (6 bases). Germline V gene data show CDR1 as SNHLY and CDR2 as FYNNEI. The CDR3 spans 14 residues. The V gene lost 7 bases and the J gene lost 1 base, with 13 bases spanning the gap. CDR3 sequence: CASIQDSGNTEAFF. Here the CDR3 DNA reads TGTGCCAGCATCCAGGACAGTGGGAACACTGAAGCTTTCTTT.

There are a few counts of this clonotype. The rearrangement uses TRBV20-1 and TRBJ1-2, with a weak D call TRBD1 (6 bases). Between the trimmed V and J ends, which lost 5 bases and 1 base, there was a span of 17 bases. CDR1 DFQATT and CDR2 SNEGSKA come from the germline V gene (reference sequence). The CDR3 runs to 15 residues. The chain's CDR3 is CSAPSTGQFNYGYTF. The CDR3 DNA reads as TGCAGTGCTCCATCGACAGGCCAGTTTAACTATGGCTACACCTTC.

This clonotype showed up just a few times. For the CDR3, the DNA is TGTGCCAGCAGTTTTTTTCGGGTCGAGCAGTACTTC. Translation gives CASSFFRVEQYF. This sequence joins TRBV12-3 or TRBV12-4 and TRBJ2-7, with unresolved D. V lost 3 bases and J 6 bases, leaving 9 bases between the germline ends. The CDR3 covers 12 residues.

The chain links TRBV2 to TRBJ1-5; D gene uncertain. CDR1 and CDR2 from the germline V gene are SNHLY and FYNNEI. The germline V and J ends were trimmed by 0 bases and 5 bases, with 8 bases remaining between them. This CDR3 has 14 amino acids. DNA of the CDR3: TGTGCCAGCAGTGAAGCGTTGGGTGATCAGCCCCAGCATTTT. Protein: CASSEALGDQPQHF.

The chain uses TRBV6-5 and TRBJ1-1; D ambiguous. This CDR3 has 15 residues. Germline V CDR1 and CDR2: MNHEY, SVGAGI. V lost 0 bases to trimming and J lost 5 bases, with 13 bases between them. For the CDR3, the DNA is TGTGCCAGCAGTTACTCCCTCCGGATGAGGACTGAAGCTTTCTTT. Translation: CASSYSLRMRTEAFF.

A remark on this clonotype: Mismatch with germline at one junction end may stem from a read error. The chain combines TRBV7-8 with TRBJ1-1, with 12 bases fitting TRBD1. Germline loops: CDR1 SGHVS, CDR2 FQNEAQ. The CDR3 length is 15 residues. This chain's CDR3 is CASSGTGTGGPEAFF. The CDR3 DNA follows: TGCGCCAGCAGTGGAACCGGGACAGGGGGCCCTGAAGCTTTCTTT.

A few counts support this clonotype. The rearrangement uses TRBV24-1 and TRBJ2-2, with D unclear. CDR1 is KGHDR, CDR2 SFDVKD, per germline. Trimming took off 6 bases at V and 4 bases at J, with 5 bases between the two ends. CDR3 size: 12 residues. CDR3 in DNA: TGTGCCACCAGTCTTAGCACCGGGGAGCTGTTTTTT. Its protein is CATSLSTGELFF.

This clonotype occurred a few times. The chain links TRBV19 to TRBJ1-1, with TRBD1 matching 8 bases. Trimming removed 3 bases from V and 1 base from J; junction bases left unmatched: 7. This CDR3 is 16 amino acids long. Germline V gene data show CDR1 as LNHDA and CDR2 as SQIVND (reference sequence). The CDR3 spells CASSMAGGLGNTEAFF. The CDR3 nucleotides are TGTGCCAGTAGTATGGCAGGGGGCTTGGGGAACACTGAAGCTTTCTTT.

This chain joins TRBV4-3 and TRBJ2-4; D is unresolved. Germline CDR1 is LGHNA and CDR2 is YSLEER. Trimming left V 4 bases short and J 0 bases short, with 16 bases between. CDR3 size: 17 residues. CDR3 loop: CASSLKTEAIAKNIQYF. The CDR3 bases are TGCGCCAGCAGCCTAAAAACCGAGGCCATAGCCAAAAACATTCAGTACTTC.

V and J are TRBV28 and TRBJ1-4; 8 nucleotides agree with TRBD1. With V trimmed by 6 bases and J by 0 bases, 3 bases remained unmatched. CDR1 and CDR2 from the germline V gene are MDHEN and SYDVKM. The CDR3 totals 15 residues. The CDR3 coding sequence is TGTGCCAGCAGAAGACAGGGGACAACTAATGAAAAACTGTTTTTT. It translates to CASRRQGTTNEKLFF.

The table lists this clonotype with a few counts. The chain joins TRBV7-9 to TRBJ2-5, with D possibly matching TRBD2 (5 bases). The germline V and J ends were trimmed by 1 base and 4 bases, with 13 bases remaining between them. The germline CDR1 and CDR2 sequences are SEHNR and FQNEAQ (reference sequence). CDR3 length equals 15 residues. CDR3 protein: CASSLEVGEGETQYF. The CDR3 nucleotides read TGTGCCAGCAGCTTAGAGGTGGGCGAGGGAGAGACCCAGTACTTC.

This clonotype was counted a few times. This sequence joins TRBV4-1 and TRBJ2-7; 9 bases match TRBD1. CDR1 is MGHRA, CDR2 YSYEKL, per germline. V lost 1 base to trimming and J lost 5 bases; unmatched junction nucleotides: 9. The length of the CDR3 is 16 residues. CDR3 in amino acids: CASSQATGTGFNEQYF. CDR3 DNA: TGCGCCAGCAGCCAAGCTACCGGGACAGGGTTCAACGAGCAGTACTTC.